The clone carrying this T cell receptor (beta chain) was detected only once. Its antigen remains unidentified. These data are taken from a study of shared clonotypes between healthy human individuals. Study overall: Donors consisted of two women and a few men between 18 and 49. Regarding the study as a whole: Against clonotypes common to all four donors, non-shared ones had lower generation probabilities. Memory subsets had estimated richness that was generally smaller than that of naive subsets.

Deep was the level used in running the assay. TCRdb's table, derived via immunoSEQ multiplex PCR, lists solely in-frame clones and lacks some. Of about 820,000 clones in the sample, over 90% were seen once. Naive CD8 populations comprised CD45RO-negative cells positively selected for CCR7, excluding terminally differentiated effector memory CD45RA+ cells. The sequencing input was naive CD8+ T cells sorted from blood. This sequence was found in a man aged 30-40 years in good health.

The CDR3 DNA is TGTGCCAGCAGACCCGGGCCCCCTTTCTTGGATACGCAGTATTTT. Amino acid sequence: CASRPGPPFLDTQYF. This chain uses TRBV7-6 with TRBJ2-3, with no clear D. V lost 6 bases and J 6 bases, leaving 19 bases between the germline ends. The germline V gene encodes CDR1 SGHVS and CDR2 FNYEAQ. This CDR3 is 15 amino acids long.